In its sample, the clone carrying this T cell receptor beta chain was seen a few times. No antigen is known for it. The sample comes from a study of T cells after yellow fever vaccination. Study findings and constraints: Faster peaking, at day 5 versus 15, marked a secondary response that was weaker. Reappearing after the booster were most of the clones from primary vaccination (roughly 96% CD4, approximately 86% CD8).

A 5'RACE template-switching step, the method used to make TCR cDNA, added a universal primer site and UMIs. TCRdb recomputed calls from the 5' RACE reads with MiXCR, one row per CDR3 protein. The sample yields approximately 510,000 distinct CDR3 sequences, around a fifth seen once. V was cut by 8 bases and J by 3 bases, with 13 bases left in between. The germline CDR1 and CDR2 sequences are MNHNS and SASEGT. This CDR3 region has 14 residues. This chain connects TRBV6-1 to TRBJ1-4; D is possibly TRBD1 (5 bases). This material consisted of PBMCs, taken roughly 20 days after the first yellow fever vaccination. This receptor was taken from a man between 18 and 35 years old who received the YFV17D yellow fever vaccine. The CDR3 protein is CASGEGTANEKLFF. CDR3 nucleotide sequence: TGTGCCAGCGGGGAAGGGACGGCTAATGAAAAACTGTTTTTT.